The present TCR beta chain was sequenced within a study of blood T cell dynamics during melanoma immunotherapy. As for the study in general: Metastatic melanoma patients received first-line pembrolizumab or nivolumab plus ipilimumab. Findings of the study overall: Clones driving repertoire changes may be melanoma-specific or general immune activation.

CDR1 SQVTM and CDR2 ANQGSEA come from the germline V gene. J gave up 8 bases and V 5 bases, and 4 bases lay outside the gene matches. The CDR3 is 12 residues long. As to time point: week 3, after first cycle of checkpoint inhibitor. Patients with prior systemic cancer treatment, concomitant immunosuppressants, or other active malignancies were excluded. For sorted CD8+ subsets, all extracted DNA was loaded. Assay: immunoSEQ multiplex PCR; the TCRdb copy retains only in-frame clones and omits some. The sample includes fewer than 20,000 clones, about 94% of them seen just once. Details on this clone: What it binds is unknown.

This sequence joins TRBV29-1 and TRBJ1-4, with 8 nucleotides matching TRBD1. The sequence derives from a human donor with melanoma. The input for sequencing was effector memory CD8+ T cells from blood, taken from a patient treated with checkpoint blockade. The CDR3 sequence is CSVRTGLEKLFF. Here the CDR3 DNA reads TGCAGCGTTCGGACAGGGCTGGAAAAACTGTTTTTT.